This T cell receptor beta chain appears in the sequencing data of a study of identical twins. V lost 7 bases and J lost 4; bases outside the gene matches: 10. The length of the CDR3 is 16 residues. This clonotype was seen a few times. TCRdb reprocessed the 5' RACE reads via MiXCR and lists one record per CDR3 protein. The table records about 920,000 distinct CDR3 sequences, around an eighth of them present only once. This same sample was also part of a study on yellow fever vaccine responses in identical twins.

The source of this sequence is a woman between 18 and 30 years old in good health. Sequenced: PBMCs. The chain uses TRBV12-3 or TRBV12-4 and TRBJ2-3, with TRBD2 identical over 11 bases. As DNA, the CDR3 is TGTGCCAGCAACCCAGGGGGGACTAGCGGACCAGATACGCAGTATTTT. This sequence encodes CASNPGGTSGPDTQYF.